The clone carrying this TCR beta chain was counted between two and nine times. The sample originates from a study of cytotoxic CD8 clonotypes in ibrutinib-treated CLL. Study context: Treatment had run for a median around 12 months, range 6 to 36, when response samples were taken.

TCRdb's copy holds only in-frame clones and misses some; the assay was immunoSEQ multiplex PCR. In the table there are some 70,000 clones, about two thirds of which are singletons. The CDR3 extends over 14 amino acids. Germline V CDR1 and CDR2: SGHNT, YYREEE (reference sequence). The J segment lost 0 bases and the V segment lost 6 bases, leaving 5 bases of the junction unmatched. The chain combines TRBV5-4 with TRBJ1-1; 7 bases are shared with TRBD1. The sequencing here drew on PBMCs, taken after 12 months of ibrutinib treatment. The receptor comes from a human donor with chronic lymphocytic leukemia. CDR3 in amino acids: CASTSQGVNTEAFF. CDR3 sequence (DNA): TGTGCCAGCACCTCCCAGGGGGTGAACACTGAAGCTTTCTTT.